Each of the 26 T cell receptor beta chains below was sequenced from the same sample in a study of blood T cell repertoires in COVID-19. Libraries were prepared by immunoSEQ multiplex PCR; TCRdb keeps only in-frame clonotypes and omits some of them. The sample holds 110,000 to 150,000 clones, around 81% seen once. The sample taken for sequencing was peripheral blood. Every receptor here comes from a woman aged 50 to 60 with acute or convalescent COVID-19.

V and J are TRBV5-6 and TRBJ2-3; 8 bases fit TRBD1. CDR1 is SGHDT, CDR2 YYEEEE, per germline. Losses at the gene ends were 4 bases for V and 0 bases for J; bases not matched to a gene: 7. The CDR3 totals 16 residues. CDR3 DNA sequence: TGTGCCAGCAGCCGCGTAACAGGGGGAAGCACAGATACGCAGTATTTT. Its protein product is CASSRVTGGSTDTQYF.

This chain uses TRBV6-5 with TRBJ1-1; D is undetermined. The length of the CDR3 is 14 residues. V gave up 2 bases and J gave up 1 base, with 8 bases separating them. The germline V gene has CDR1 MNHEY and CDR2 SVGAGI. This CDR3 reads CASSYEAANTEAFF. The CDR3 nucleotides are TGTGCCAGCAGTTACGAGGCAGCGAACACTGAAGCTTTCTTT.

Only a few counts were recorded for this clone. V gene TRBV3-1 (or the pseudogene TRBV3-2) combines with J gene TRBJ2-3; TRBD1 might be the D (5 bases). V lost 4 bases and J 2 bases, leaving 16 bases between the germline ends. In germline, CDR1 is LGHDT, CDR2 YNNKEL (reference sequence). CDR3 length equals 16 residues. As DNA, the CDR3 is TGTGCCAGCAGCCTCCAGGGTGGCGGAATCACAGATACGCAGTATTTT. This codes for CASSLQGGGITDTQYF.

The genes are TRBV2 and TRBJ2-7; a possible D gene is TRBD2 (6 bases). Between the trimmed V and J ends, which lost 7 bases and 7 bases, there was a span of 17 bases. Germline lookup yields CDR1 SNHLY and CDR2 FYNNEI. The CDR3 is 13 residues long. This chain's CDR3 is CASNPRGGGEQYF. CDR3 nucleotide sequence: TGTGCCAGCAACCCCCGGGGTGGAGGGGAGCAGTACTTC.

The J gene is TRBJ1-6, the V gene TRBV19; D is possibly TRBD1 (5 bases). Germline V CDR1 and CDR2: LNHDA, SQIVND (reference sequence). The CDR3 length is 16 residues. Trimming shortened V by 2 bases and J by 8 bases, and 16 bases separated the two germline ends. CDR3 bases: TGTGCCAGTAGTATATACCCCCATTCGGGGGATTCACCCCTCCACTTT. Translated: CASSIYPHSGDSPLHF.

V usage is TRBV18 and J usage is TRBJ2-1, with unresolved D. This CDR3 contains 13 residues. The germline V gene has CDR1 KGHSH and CDR2 LQKENI. Trimming cost V 4 bases and J 7 bases, with 11 bases left between them. The CDR3 DNA sequence: TGTGCCAGCTCACGACCGACTGAAAATGAGCAGTTCTTC. This sequence encodes CASSRPTENEQFF.

V gene TRBV19 combines with J gene TRBJ1-5, with 9 bases fitting TRBD1. The CDR3 loop spans 13 amino acids. With 10 bases clipped from V and 6 bases from J, the junction kept 7 bases outside the gene matches. CDR1 and CDR2 from the germline V gene are LNHDA and SQIVND (reference sequence). The CDR3 loop reads CATKDRGVQPQHF. CDR3 coding DNA: TGTGCCACCAAGGACAGGGGAGTTCAGCCCCAGCATTTT. Full variable domain (remainder filled in from reference TRBV19 and TRBJ1-5): DGGITQSPKYLFRKEGQNVTLSCEQNLNHDAMYWYRQDPGQGLRLIYYSQIVNDFQKGDIAEGYSVSREKKESFPLTVTSAQKNPTAFYLCATKDRGVQPQHFGDGTRLSIL.

The chain is built from TRBV7-2 and TRBJ1-6; D perhaps matches TRBD1 (5 bases). Trimming pared 1 base from V and 8 bases from J, leaving 12 bases between. The germline V gene has CDR1 SGHTA and CDR2 FQGNSA. The CDR3 extends over 15 amino acids. The CDR3 is CASSLVGDSYSPLHF. The CDR3 DNA follows: TGTGCCAGCAGCTTAGTAGGGGATAGTTATTCACCCCTCCACTTT.

The rearrangement uses TRBV11-2 and TRBJ2-7; 7 positions match TRBD1. V gave up 7 bases and J gave up 3 bases; unmatched junction bases: 15. The CDR3 is 16 amino acids. The germline V gene encodes CDR1 SGHAT and CDR2 FQNNGV. The CDR3 here is CASTQGSLQGIYEQYF. The CDR3 DNA is TGTGCCAGCACTCAGGGTTCCCTACAGGGGATCTACGAGCAGTACTTC.

The gene calls are TRBV7-3 and TRBJ1-2, with D possibly matching TRBD1 (5 bases). This CDR3 contains 17 residues. The germline V gene encodes CDR1 SGHTA and CDR2 FQGTGA. V was cut by 5 bases and J by 8 bases, with 27 bases left in between. In DNA, the CDR3 is TGTGCCAGCAGCCCACGGGGAGGTGGGCCGGGGGATCCCGGCTACACCTTC. It is translated as CASSPRGGGPGDPGYTF.

The V call is TRBV7-2, the J call TRBJ2-5; 7 bases agree with TRBD1. CDR3 length: 13 amino acids. CDR1 is SGHTA, CDR2 FQGNSA, per germline. Trimming at V came to 5 bases and at J to 2 bases, leaving 2 bases not matched to a gene. CDR3 nucleotides: TGTGCCAGCAGCCAGGGACAGCAAGAGACCCAGTACTTC. Translating gives CASSQGQQETQYF.

The gene calls are TRBV6-2 or TRBV6-3 and TRBJ2-3; 7 positions match TRBD1. CDR1 and CDR2 (germline): MNHEY, SVGEGT. The V segment lost 3 bases and the J segment 0 bases; nucleotides outside the gene matches: 9. CDR3 size: 17 residues. Here the CDR3 reads CASSYFPGTVSTDTQYF. CDR3 nucleotide sequence: TGTGCCAGCAGTTATTTCCCCGGGACAGTAAGCACAGATACGCAGTATTTT.

The chain employs TRBV30 and TRBJ1-5; D is uncertain. This CDR3 region has 14 residues. In germline, CDR1 is GTSNPN, CDR2 SVGIG (reference sequence). The V and J ends lost 5 bases and 3 bases respectively, with 14 bases between them. The CDR3: CAWGLGEANQPQHF. DNA of the CDR3: TGTGCCTGGGGTCTGGGTGAGGCCAATCAGCCCCAGCATTTT.

This chain links TRBV5-1 with TRBJ1-6; perhaps TRBD1 as D (6 bases). The germline V and J ends were trimmed by 6 bases and 6 bases, with 22 bases remaining between them. The CDR3 has 17 residues. Germline V CDR1 and CDR2: SGHRS, YFSETQ. The CDR3 protein is CASTPAPGGAANSPLHF. The CDR3 DNA sequence: TGCGCCAGCACCCCAGCACCCGGGGGGGCTGCTAATTCACCCCTCCACTTT.

The chain is built from TRBV5-1 and TRBJ2-5; 11 nucleotides match TRBD2. The junction had 14 bases not matched to a gene; V was cut back by 0 bases and J by 1 base. There are 20 residues in the CDR3. CDR1 SGHRS and CDR2 YFSETQ come from the germline V gene. Here the CDR3 reads CASSLGRGSGGAQGQETQYF. In DNA, the CDR3 is TGCGCCAGCAGCTTGGGTCGGGGTAGCGGGGGGGCCCAAGGCCAAGAGACCCAGTACTTC.

The J gene is TRBJ1-5, the V gene TRBV7-2; 8 bases fit TRBD1. The germline V gene has CDR1 SGHTA and CDR2 FQGNSA. With 0 bases clipped from V and 0 bases from J, the junction kept 1 base outside the gene matches. This CDR3 region has 16 residues. The CDR3 sequence: CASSLAQGGSNQPQHF. The CDR3, as DNA: TGTGCCAGCAGCTTAGCACAGGGGGGTAGCAATCAGCCCCAGCATTTT. Full variable domain (missing parts from reference TRBV7-2 and TRBJ1-5): GAGVSQSPSNKVTEKGKDVELRCDPISGHTALYWYRQSLGQGLEFLIYFQGNSAPDKSGLPSDRFSAERTGGSVSTLTIQRTQQEDSAVYLCASSLAQGGSNQPQHFGDGTRLSIL.

This clone showed up just once. The rearrangement uses TRBV6-5 and TRBJ1-5; 8 bases align to TRBD1. Germline assignment: CDR1 MNHEY and CDR2 SVGAGI. J lost 3 bases, V lost 3 bases, and 4 bases had no gene match. CDR3 length equals 15 residues. The CDR3 loop reads CASSYTGGDNQPQHF. CDR3 nucleotide sequence: TGTGCCAGCAGTTATACAGGGGGGGACAATCAGCCCCAGCATTTT.

The DNA of the CDR3 is TGCAGCGCGGAACGGCGGGGGGGCGGTGAGACCCAGTACTTC. Its translation: CSAERRGGGETQYF. The chain has TRBV29-1 and TRBJ2-5; 9 bases are shared with TRBD2. The V gene's germline CDR1 is SQVTM and CDR2 ANQGSEA. Trimming removed 7 bases from V and 5 bases from J; junction bases left unmatched: 11. The CDR3 contains 14 residues.

The chain uses TRBV6-2 or TRBV6-3 and TRBJ2-4, with D possibly being TRBD1 (6 bases). CDR1 and CDR2 (germline): MNHEY, SVGEGT. The ends were cut back, 4 bases at V and 8 bases at J, with 18 bases in the middle. The CDR3 has 15 residues. CDR3 in DNA: TGTGCCAGCAGTTCCGAACTAGGGGGTGTGGACATTCAGTACTTC. Translation gives CASSSELGGVDIQYF.

This chain links TRBV6-6 with TRBJ1-1, with 11 nucleotides matching TRBD1. The germline CDR1 and CDR2 sequences are MNHNY and SVGAGI (reference sequence). The CDR3 has 16 amino acids. J lost 0 bases, V lost 5 bases, and 5 bases had no gene match. The chain's CDR3 is CASSGDRGGMNTEAFF. The CDR3 nucleotides read TGTGCCAGCAGTGGGGACAGGGGGGGGATGAACACTGAAGCTTTCTTT.

Only one count was recorded for this clone. The chain carries TRBV4-3 and TRBJ1-3; a weak D match, TRBD1 (5 bases). Germline loops: CDR1 LGHNA, CDR2 YSLEER. V was cut by 1 base and J by 0 bases, with 10 bases left in between. CDR3 length equals 16 residues. The DNA of the CDR3 is TGCGCCAGCAGCCAAGCGTCGGGGGGCTCTGGAAACACCATATATTTT. Its translation is CASSQASGGSGNTIYF.

J is TRBJ2-5 and V is TRBV7-9, with a tentative D call TRBD2 (6 bases). The CDR3 is 13 residues long. Trimming stripped 4 bases from V and 4 bases from J, with 10 bases between. Germline loops: CDR1 SEHNR, CDR2 FQNEAQ (reference sequence). CDR3 residues: CASSSGRGETQYF. The CDR3 DNA follows: TGTGCCAGCAGCTCAGGGCGGGGAGAGACCCAGTACTTC.

The chain links TRBV5-4 to TRBJ1-1; TRBD1 aligns across 9 bases. Losses at the gene ends were 5 bases for V and 5 bases for J; bases not matched to a gene: 13. This CDR3 has 16 residues. In germline, CDR1 is SGHNT, CDR2 YYREEE (reference sequence). The CDR3 sequence: CASSKTGTGFSTEAFF. CDR3 DNA: TGTGCCAGCAGTAAGACCGGGACAGGGTTTAGTACTGAAGCTTTCTTT.

The CDR3 is CASSQERDGDEQFF. In nucleotides, the CDR3 is TGTGCCAGCAGCCAAGAAAGAGACGGGGATGAGCAGTTCTTC. The V call is TRBV14, the J call TRBJ2-1; D is possibly TRBD2 (5 bases). Looked up from germline, CDR1 is SGHDN and CDR2 is FVKESK. V was pared by 0 bases and J by 8 bases, with 11 bases between. The CDR3 consists of 14 residues.

The rearrangement joins TRBV14 to TRBJ2-5; D unresolved. Germline V lookup: CDR1 SGHDN, CDR2 FVKESK. The CDR3 is made up of 13 amino acids. Trimming removed 1 base from V and 1 base from J, with 4 bases in between. The CDR3 loop is CASSQVRQETQYF. CDR3 sequence (DNA): TGTGCCAGCAGCCAAGTTCGCCAAGAGACCCAGTACTTC.

The chain has TRBV4-3 and TRBJ2-3; 14 nucleotides line up with TRBD2. With 0 bases clipped from V and 5 bases from J, the junction kept 7 bases outside the gene matches. CDR3 length: 18 residues. The germline CDR1 and CDR2 sequences are LGHNA and YSLEER. The CDR3: CASSQEGGLAGGIDTQYF. In nucleotides, the CDR3 is TGCGCCAGCAGCCAAGAAGGTGGACTAGCGGGGGGAATAGATACGCAGTATTTT.